Each of the 15 T cell receptor beta chains below was sequenced from the same sample in a study of cytomegalovirus exposure and HLA in healthy donors. The PCR had 60 Vbeta and 13 Jbeta primers. Using immunoSEQ multiplex PCR, the repertoire was profiled, and TCRdb retains in-frame clones only, with some absent. The table has about 130,000 clones, 74% seen once. The sequenced sample consisted of PBMCs. These receptors were obtained from a male donor in good health and CMV-seronegative.

V gene TRBV4-2 combines with J gene TRBJ2-2; TRBD2 matches 7 bases. J gave up 1 base and V 0 bases, and 5 bases lay outside the gene matches. CDR3 size: 17 residues. Germline values: CDR1 LGHNA, CDR2 YNFKEQ. CDR3 sequence reads: CASSQEKGGRNTGELFF. The CDR3 coding sequence is TGTGCCAGCAGCCAAGAGAAGGGAGGGAGGAACACCGGGGAGCTGTTTTTT.

J is TRBJ1-2 and V is TRBV29-1, with 7 bases aligning to TRBD1. The J segment lost 4 bases and the V segment lost 3 bases, leaving 8 bases of the junction unmatched. CDR1 and CDR2 from the germline V gene are SQVTM and ANQGSEA. CDR3 length: 14 amino acids. CDR3 coding DNA: TGCAGCGTTGAGAGAGGGGGCTCGGGCTATGGCTACACCTTC. This gives the protein CSVERGGSGYGYTF.

This chain joins TRBV9 and TRBJ2-1, with 12 positions matching TRBD2. V was clipped by 3 bases and J by 4 bases; unmatched bases: 17. Germline V CDR1 and CDR2: SGDLS, YYNGEE. CDR3 length: 20 amino acids. The CDR3 coding sequence is TGTGCCAGCAGCGCCAGGAGAGGATCTAGCGGGGGGGCAGAGTACAATGAGCAGTTCTTC. Encoded protein: CASSARRGSSGGAEYNEQFF.

The chain employs TRBV19 and TRBJ1-2; D is uncertain. The CDR3 spans 14 residues. Germline assignment: CDR1 LNHDA and CDR2 SQIVND (reference sequence). V shed 5 bases and J shed 2 bases, with 12 bases lying between them. CDR3 sequence: CASSPAAGNYGYTF. The CDR3 coding sequence is TGTGCCAGTAGTCCGGCGGCGGGGAACTATGGCTACACCTTC.

Of note for this clone: Sequence at one end of the junction differs from germline and may be a read error. This chain links TRBV19 with TRBJ1-3; D is perhaps TRBD1 (6 bases). Germline lookup yields CDR1 LNHDA and CDR2 SQIVND (reference sequence). This CDR3 region has 9 residues. As DNA, the CDR3 is TGTGCCAAGTCGCTGGGGGCCTGTTTT. Translation: CAKSLGACF.

J is TRBJ1-4 and V is TRBV19; no clear D gene. Germline CDR1 LNHDA, CDR2 SQIVND (reference sequence). This CDR3 region has 15 residues. Trimming left V 7 bases short and J 8 bases short, with 20 bases between. CDR3 sequence (DNA): TGTGCCAGTACGCAGAGAAGATCCCGGGAGGAAAAACTGTTTTTT. This gives the protein CASTQRRSREEKLFF.

The V gene is TRBV4-3, the J gene TRBJ2-3; D may be TRBD1 (6 bases). Trimming cost V 4 bases and J 1 base, with 9 bases left between them. The CDR3 has 14 amino acids. CDR1 and CDR2 from the germline V gene are LGHNA and YSLEER. This chain's CDR3 is CASSPRQGTDTQYF. CDR3 coding DNA: TGCGCCAGCAGCCCTCGACAGGGCACAGATACGCAGTATTTT.

The CDR3 DNA sequence: TGCGCCAGCAGCCAAGGACAGCGGGGATACAATGAGCAGTTCTTC. Its translation is CASSQGQRGYNEQFF. V and J are TRBV4-1 and TRBJ2-1, with 7 bases lining up with TRBD2. V lost 1 base and J lost 4; bases outside the gene matches: 4. The length of the CDR3 is 15 residues. Germline-derived CDR1 and CDR2 are MGHRA and YSYEKL.

The chain combines TRBV28 with TRBJ1-5; a possible D gene is TRBD1 (6 bases). This CDR3 spans 16 amino acids. Germline V gene data show CDR1 as MDHEN and CDR2 as SYDVKM. The germline V and J ends were trimmed by 3 bases and 0 bases, with 12 bases remaining between them. The CDR3 coding sequence is TGTGCCAGCAGTTTCGGACAGATTCTTAGCAATCAGCCCCAGCATTTT. It encodes CASSFGQILSNQPQHF.

This chain uses TRBV6-6 with TRBJ2-2; 7 bases align to TRBD1. This CDR3 contains 15 residues. From germline, CDR1 is MNHNY and CDR2 SVGAGI (reference sequence). V dropped 3 bases and J dropped 6; count of bases not matched to a gene: 7. The CDR3 DNA sequence: TGTGCCAGCAGTTATTCACAGGGGAATTCCGGGGAGCTGTTTTTT. It yields the protein CASSYSQGNSGELFF.

This chain uses TRBV5-4 with TRBJ1-4; TRBD1 might be the D (6 bases). Trimming stripped 2 bases from V and 0 bases from J, with 11 bases between. The CDR3 contains 16 residues. In germline, CDR1 is SGHNT, CDR2 YYREEE (reference sequence). The CDR3: CASSLGGYATNEKLFF. Here the CDR3 DNA reads TGTGCCAGCAGCTTAGGGGGTTATGCAACTAATGAAAAACTGTTTTTT. Complete variable domain (other parts from reference TRBV5-4 and TRBJ1-4): ETGVTQSPTHLIKTRGQQVTLRCSSQSGHNTVSWYQQALGQGPQFIFQYYREEENGRGNFPPRFSGLQFPNYSSELNVNALELDDSALYLCASSLGGYATNEKLFFGSGTQLSVL.

The rearrangement links TRBV29-1 to TRBJ2-7; 11 nucleotides line up with TRBD2. The CDR3 has 14 amino acids. The germline CDR1 and CDR2 sequences are SQVTM and ANQGSEA. The V and J ends lost 6 bases and 6 bases, in that order; junction bases with no gene match: 10. The CDR3 region has the DNA TGCAGCGTCGCCCAACTAGCGGGAGCTCTCGAGCAGTACTTC. As protein: CSVAQLAGALEQYF.

The rearrangement links TRBV5-1 to TRBJ2-7; 11 positions agree with TRBD1. This CDR3 spans 16 amino acids. Germline V gives CDR1 SGHRS, CDR2 YFSETQ. J gave up 4 bases and V 0 bases, and 6 bases lay outside the gene matches. CDR3 sequence (DNA): TGCGCCAGCAGCTTGGGGGCCAGGGACAGGGGGTACGAGCAGTACTTC. Its protein product is CASSLGARDRGYEQYF.

A word on this clone: Other DNA sequences in the sample encode the same CDR3. This rearrangement joins TRBV7-2 to TRBJ2-7; weak D call: TRBD2 (6 bases). The germline CDR1 and CDR2 sequences are SGHTA and FQGNSA. Trimming took off 0 bases at V and 6 bases at J, with 6 bases between the two ends. The CDR3 length is 12 residues. The CDR3 reads CASSLARGEQYF. DNA of the CDR3: TGTGCCAGCAGCTTAGCGCGGGGCGAGCAGTACTTC.

The gene calls are TRBV7-2 and TRBJ2-7, with 11 bases identical to TRBD2. This CDR3 has 19 residues. The V gene's germline CDR1 is SGHTA and CDR2 FQGNSA. Trimming at V came to 1 base and at J to 1 base, leaving 12 bases not matched to a gene. The CDR3, as DNA: TGTGCCAGCAGCTTAGAACGTCTAGCGGGGGGCCCACGGTCCTACGAGCAGTACTTC. It yields the protein CASSLERLAGGPRSYEQYF.